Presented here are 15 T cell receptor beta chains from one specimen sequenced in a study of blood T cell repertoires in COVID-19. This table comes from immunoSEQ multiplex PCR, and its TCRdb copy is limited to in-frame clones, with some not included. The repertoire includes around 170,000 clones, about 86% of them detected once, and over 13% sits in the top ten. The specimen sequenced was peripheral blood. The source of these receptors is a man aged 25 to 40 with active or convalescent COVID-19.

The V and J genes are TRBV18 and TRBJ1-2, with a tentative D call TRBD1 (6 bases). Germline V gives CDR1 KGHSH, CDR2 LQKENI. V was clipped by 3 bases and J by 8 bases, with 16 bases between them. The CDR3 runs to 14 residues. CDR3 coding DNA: TGTGCCAGCTCACCCGGGTGGGCAGGGGACGGCTACACCTTC. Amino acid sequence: CASSPGWAGDGYTF.

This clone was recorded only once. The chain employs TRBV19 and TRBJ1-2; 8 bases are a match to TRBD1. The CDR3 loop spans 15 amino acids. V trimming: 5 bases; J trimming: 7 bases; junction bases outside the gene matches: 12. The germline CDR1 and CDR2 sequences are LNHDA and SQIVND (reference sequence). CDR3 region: CASSLRMTGEGGYTF. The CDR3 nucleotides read TGTGCCAGTAGTCTACGAATGACAGGGGAGGGTGGCTACACCTTC. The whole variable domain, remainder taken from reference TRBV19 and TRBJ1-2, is DGGITQSPKYLFRKEGQNVTLSCEQNLNHDAMYWYRQDPGQGLRLIYYSQIVNDFQKGDIAEGYSVSREKKESFPLTVTSAQKNPTAFYLCASSLRMTGEGGYTFGSGTRLTVV.

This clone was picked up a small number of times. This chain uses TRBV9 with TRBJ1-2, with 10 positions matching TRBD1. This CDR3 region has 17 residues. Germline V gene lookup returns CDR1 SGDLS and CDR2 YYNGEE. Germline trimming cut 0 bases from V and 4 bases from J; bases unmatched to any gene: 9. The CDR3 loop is CASSVAPRTGGSYGYTF. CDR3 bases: TGTGCCAGCAGCGTAGCGCCCAGGACAGGGGGATCCTATGGCTACACCTTC.

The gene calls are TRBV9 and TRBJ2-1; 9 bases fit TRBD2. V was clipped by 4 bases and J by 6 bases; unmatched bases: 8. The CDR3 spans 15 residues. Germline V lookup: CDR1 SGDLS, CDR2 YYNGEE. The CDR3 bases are TGTGCCAGCAGCCTGGGGGCGGGAGGGGGCAATGAGCAGTTCTTC. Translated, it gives CASSLGAGGGNEQFF.

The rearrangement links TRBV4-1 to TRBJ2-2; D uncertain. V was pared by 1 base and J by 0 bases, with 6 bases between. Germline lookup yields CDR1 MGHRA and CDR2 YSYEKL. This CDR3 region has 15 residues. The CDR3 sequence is CASSQGASNTGELFF. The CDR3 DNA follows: TGCGCCAGCAGCCAAGGAGCCTCGAACACCGGGGAGCTGTTTTTT.

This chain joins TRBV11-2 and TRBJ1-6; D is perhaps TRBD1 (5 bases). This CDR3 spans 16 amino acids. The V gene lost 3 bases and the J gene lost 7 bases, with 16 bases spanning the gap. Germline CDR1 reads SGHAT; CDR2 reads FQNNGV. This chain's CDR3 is CASSLAPAGSNSPLHF. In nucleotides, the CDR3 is TGTGCCAGCAGCTTGGCCCCGGCAGGGTCGAATTCACCCCTCCACTTT.

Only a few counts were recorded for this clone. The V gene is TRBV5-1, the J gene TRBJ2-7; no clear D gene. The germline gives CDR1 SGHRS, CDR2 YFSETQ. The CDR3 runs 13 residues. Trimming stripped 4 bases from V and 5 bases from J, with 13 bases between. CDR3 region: CASSPGTSDEQYF. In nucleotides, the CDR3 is TGCGCCAGCAGCCCTGGTACCTCGGACGAGCAGTACTTC.

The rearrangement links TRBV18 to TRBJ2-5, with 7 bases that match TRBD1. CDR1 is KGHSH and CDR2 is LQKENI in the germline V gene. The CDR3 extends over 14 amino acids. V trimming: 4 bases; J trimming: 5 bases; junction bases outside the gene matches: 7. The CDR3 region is CASSRRGSQETQYF. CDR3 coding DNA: TGTGCCAGCTCACGCAGGGGGTCTCAGGAGACCCAGTACTTC.

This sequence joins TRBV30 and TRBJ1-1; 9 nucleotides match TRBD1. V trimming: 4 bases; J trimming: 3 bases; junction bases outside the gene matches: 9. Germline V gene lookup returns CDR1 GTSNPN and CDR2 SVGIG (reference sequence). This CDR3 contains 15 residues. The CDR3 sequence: CAWTYRGLIDTEAFF. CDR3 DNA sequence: TGTGCCTGGACATACAGGGGGCTGATCGACACTGAAGCTTTCTTT.

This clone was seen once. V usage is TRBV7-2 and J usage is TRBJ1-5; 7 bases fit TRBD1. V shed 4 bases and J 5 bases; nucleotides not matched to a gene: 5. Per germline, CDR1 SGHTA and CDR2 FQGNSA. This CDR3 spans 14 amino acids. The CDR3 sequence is CASSSRGGDQPQHF. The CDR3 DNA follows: TGTGCCAGCAGCTCTCGAGGGGGCGATCAGCCCCAGCATTTT. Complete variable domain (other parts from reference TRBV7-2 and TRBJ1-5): GAGVSQSPSNKVTEKGKDVELRCDPISGHTALYWYRQSLGQGLEFLIYFQGNSAPDKSGLPSDRFSAERTGGSVSTLTIQRTQQEDSAVYLCASSSRGGDQPQHFGDGTRLSIL.

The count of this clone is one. DNA of the CDR3: TGTGCCAGCAAAAGGGCTAGCGGAGATAGTGAGCAGTTCTTC. It yields the protein CASKRASGDSEQFF. V usage is TRBV6-4 and J usage is TRBJ2-1; 7 nucleotides line up with TRBD2. V was clipped by 7 bases and J by 9 bases; unmatched bases: 12. Germline-derived CDR1 and CDR2 are MRHNA and SNTAGT. This CDR3 spans 14 amino acids.

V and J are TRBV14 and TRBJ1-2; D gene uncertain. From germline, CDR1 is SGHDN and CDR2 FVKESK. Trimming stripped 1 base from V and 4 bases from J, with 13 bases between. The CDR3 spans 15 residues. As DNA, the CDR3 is TGTGCCAGCAGCCAAGTCGAGGGCCTTCCCTATGGCTACACCTTC. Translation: CASSQVEGLPYGYTF.

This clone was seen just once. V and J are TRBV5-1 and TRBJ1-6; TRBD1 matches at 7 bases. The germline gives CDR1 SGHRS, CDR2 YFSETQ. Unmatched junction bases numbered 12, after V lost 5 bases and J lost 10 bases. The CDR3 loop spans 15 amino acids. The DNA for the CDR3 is TGCGCCAGCAGTCTGGGGACAGCTGTGAGCTCACCCCTCCACTTT. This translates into CASSLGTAVSSPLHF.

This chain's CDR3 is CASSRVALSSYNEQFF. CDR3 nucleotide sequence: TGTGCCAGTAGTAGGGTAGCGCTTAGCTCCTACAATGAGCAGTTCTTC. The genes are TRBV19 and TRBJ2-1, with a weak D call TRBD2 (5 bases). Germline-derived CDR1 and CDR2 are LNHDA and SQIVND (reference sequence). V was pared by 4 bases and J by 0 bases, with 13 bases between. The CDR3 extends over 16 amino acids.

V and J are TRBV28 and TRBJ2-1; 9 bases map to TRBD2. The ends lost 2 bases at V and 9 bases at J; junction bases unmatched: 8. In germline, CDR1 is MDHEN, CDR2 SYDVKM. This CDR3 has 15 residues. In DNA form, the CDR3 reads TGTGCCAGCAGTTTAGGGACTAGCATTCGGGGTGAGCAGTTCTTC. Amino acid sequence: CASSLGTSIRGEQFF.